This entry lists 9 T cell receptor beta chains sequenced from one sample in a study of shared clonotypes between healthy human individuals. The protocol was immunoSEQ multiplex PCR, while the TCRdb copy is restricted to in-frame clones and leaves out a portion. The sample lists 2.3 million or so clones; 80% to 95% were seen once. What was sequenced was naive CD4+ T cells from PBMCs. Specified subset: CD45RA+ positively selected. The receptors derive from a man aged 18 to 29 in good health. Some clones in this sample may be carry-over from other donors' samples.

This clone was observed a single time. The gene calls are TRBV7-2 and TRBJ2-7; 7 bases map to TRBD2. The CDR3 contains 14 residues. V dropped 5 bases and J dropped 3; count of bases not matched to a gene: 7. Germline V gene sequence: CDR1 SGHTA, CDR2 FQGNSA. CDR3 in DNA: TGTGCCAGCAGCCCCTGGGACTACGACTACGAGCAGTACTTC. Protein product: CASSPWDYDYEQYF.

J is TRBJ2-7 and V is TRBV7-2; D uncertain. CDR1 is SGHTA and CDR2 is FQGNSA in the germline V gene. Trimming removed 5 bases from V and 3 bases from J, with 17 bases in between. This CDR3 comprises 15 residues. This chain's CDR3 is CASSPRGSTGYEQYF. The CDR3 DNA sequence: TGTGCCAGCAGCCCCCGCGGATCGACCGGCTACGAGCAGTACTTC.

Turning to this clone: The sample has other DNA sequences that encode this CDR3 too. This rearrangement joins TRBV5-1 to TRBJ2-3; D might be TRBD2 (5 bases). Trimming stripped 0 bases from V and 4 bases from J, with 9 bases between. Germline V gene sequence: CDR1 SGHRS, CDR2 YFSETQ. The CDR3 consists of 14 residues. DNA of the CDR3: TGCGCCAGCAGCTTGGTAGTGGGAGCAGATACGCAGTATTTT. This codes for CASSLVVGADTQYF.

To note about this clone: Relative to the germline gene, one junction end is altered; a read error may explain this. The chain couples TRBV5-1 to TRBJ2-7, with D possibly matching TRBD2 (6 bases). Germline CDR1 is SGHRS and CDR2 is YFSETQ. The CDR3 spans 13 residues. This chain's CDR3 is CASRFPGDHEQYF. CDR3 in DNA: TGCGCCAGCCGCTTCCCGGGGGACCACGAGCAGTACTTC. The variable domain in full, with the rest retrieved from reference TRBV5-1 and TRBJ2-7, is KAGVTQTPRYLIKTRGQQVTLSCSPISGHRSVSWYQQTPGQGLQFLFEYFSETQRNKGNFPGRFSGRQFSNSRSEMNVSTLELGDSALYLCASRFPGDHEQYFGPGTRLTVT.

Only one count was recorded for this clone. The chain recombines TRBV2 with TRBJ2-2, with 7 bases fitting TRBD1. Trimming took 5 bases from V and 0 from J; bases not matched to a gene: 12. This CDR3 contains 18 residues. Germline assignment: CDR1 SNHLY and CDR2 FYNNEI. CDR3 DNA: TGTGCCAGCAGTCTAGGACAGGCCGTTCTCGCGAACACCGGGGAGCTGTTTTTT. This gives the protein CASSLGQAVLANTGELFF.

This clone was seen a single time. The chain links TRBV5-1 to TRBJ2-6; 8 bases agree with TRBD1. CDR3 length: 21 residues. J gave up 2 bases and V 4 bases, and 20 bases lay outside the gene matches. Germline CDR1 reads SGHRS; CDR2 reads YFSETQ. The CDR3 DNA reads as TGCGCCAGCAGCCCAGCCCCTAGGACAGGGTACTCGTCGGCTGGGGCCAACGTCCTGACTTTC. Translation: CASSPAPRTGYSSAGANVLTF.

The chain carries TRBV6-1 and TRBJ2-3; 7 bases line up with TRBD1. V trimming: 5 bases; J trimming: 4 bases; junction bases outside the gene matches: 6. The germline gives CDR1 MNHNS, CDR2 SASEGT. The CDR3 consists of 14 residues. CDR3 loop: CASSTQGRPDTQYF. The DNA of the CDR3 is TGTGCCAGCAGTACACAGGGGAGACCAGATACGCAGTATTTT.

The CDR3 here is CASREQGNEQYF. Here the CDR3 DNA reads TGTGCCAGCAGAGAACAGGGAAACGAGCAGTACTTC. The chain is built from TRBV2 and TRBJ2-7, with a weak D call TRBD1 (6 bases). The CDR3 runs to 12 residues. The germline V gene encodes CDR1 SNHLY and CDR2 FYNNEI. Trimming left V 6 bases short and J 5 bases short, with 11 bases between. Complete variable domain (other parts from reference TRBV2 and TRBJ2-7): EPEVTQTPSHQVTQMGQEVILRCVPISNHLYFYWYRQILGQKVEFLVSFYNNEISEKSEIFDDQFSVERPDGSNFTLKIRSTKLEDSAMYFCASREQGNEQYFGPGTRLTVT.

The genes are TRBV4-1 and TRBJ2-7; 8 nucleotides align to TRBD1. This CDR3 is built from 13 residues. V shed 4 bases and J 3 bases; nucleotides not matched to a gene: 2. CDR1 and CDR2 (germline): MGHRA, YSYEKL. The CDR3 nucleotides read TGCGCCAGCAGCCTGGACAGGGACTACGAGCAGTACTTC. Translating gives CASSLDRDYEQYF.